Listed below are T cell receptor beta chains from one sample, sequenced in a study of early stage breast cancer tumors. Repertoires were generated with immunoSEQ multiplex PCR, while TCRdb's copy carries only in-frame clones and drops some. The table includes about 14,000 clones, 70% to 85% detected once. The sequenced sample consisted of normal breast tissue next to the tumor. The receptor set was obtained from a person aged 25 to 45 with breast cancer. Both conserved end residues are part of each CDR3. D genes are given only for firm matches. Not all rows give a size; the values are once, few, many and, for expanded clones, a class.

clone_size: .
j_call: TRBJ1-5
v_call: TRBV5-4
d_call: TRBD1
cdr3_nt: TGTGCCAGCAGCTTGGAGGGGGCTAGCAATCAGCCCCAGCATTTT
cdr3_aa: CASSLEGASNQPQHF

clone_size: .
j_call: TRBJ1-6
v_call: TRBV6-5
d_call: TRBD1
cdr3_nt: TGTGCCAGCAGTTACTCCCCGACAGGGTTGAATTCACCCCTCCACTTT
cdr3_aa: CASSYSPTGLNSPLHF

clone_size: .
j_call: TRBJ1-5
v_call: TRBV6-5
d_call: .
cdr3_nt: TGTGCCAGCAGTTTCGGAGGGAGCAATCAGCCCCAGCATTTT
cdr3_aa: CASSFGGSNQPQHF

clone_size: .
j_call: TRBJ2-5
v_call: TRBV7-2
d_call: .
cdr3_nt: TGTGCCAGCAAGGGGTCGCAAGAGACCCAGTACTTC
cdr3_aa: CASKGSQETQYF

clone_size: .
j_call: TRBJ2-1
v_call: TRBV6-4
d_call: TRBD2
cdr3_nt: TGTGCCAGCAGTATACTAGCGGGAACGTACAATGAGCAGTTCTTC
cdr3_aa: CASSILAGTYNEQFF

clone_size: .
j_call: TRBJ1-1
v_call: TRBV30
d_call: TRBD1
cdr3_nt: TGTGCCCAGGACAGGGTGAACACTGAAGCTTTCTTT
cdr3_aa: CAQDRVNTEAFF

clone_size: once
j_call: TRBJ1-2
v_call: TRBV6-5
d_call: .
cdr3_nt: TGTGCCAGCAGTTACTCCTCTACAGGAGGTCGGTATGGCTACACCTTC
cdr3_aa: CASSYSSTGGRYGYTF

clone_size: few
j_call: TRBJ2-7
v_call: TRBV10-2
d_call: TRBD2
cdr3_nt: TGCGCCAGCAGCCTTGCGGGGGAAAATTACGAGCAGTACTTC
cdr3_aa: CASSLAGENYEQYF

clone_size: .
j_call: TRBJ2-5
v_call: TRBV11-2
d_call: TRBD2
cdr3_nt: TGTGCCAGCAGCCTGACTAGCGGGAGCGGTGAGACCCAGTACTTC
cdr3_aa: CASSLTSGSGETQYF

clone_size: few
j_call: TRBJ2-7
v_call: TRBV6-1
d_call: TRBD1
cdr3_nt: TGTGCCAGCAGTGAAGCGTGGGGACAGCACTACGAGCAGTACTTC
cdr3_aa: CASSEAWGQHYEQYF

clone_size: .
j_call: TRBJ1-1
v_call: TRBV10-3
d_call: .
cdr3_nt: TGTGCCATCAGTGAGTCGCGGGACACTGAAGCTTTCTTT
cdr3_aa: CAISESRDTEAFF

clone_size: .
j_call: TRBJ1-5
v_call: TRBV19
d_call: .
cdr3_nt: TGTGCCAGTAGTATACTAAAACAGGATCCGTCGGGACAGCCCCAGCATTTT
cdr3_aa: CASSILKQDPSGQPQHF

clone_size: .
j_call: TRBJ2-7
v_call: TRBV6-5
d_call: .
cdr3_nt: TGTGCCAGCAGTTCCGCGGCGGGGACAGCGGACGAGCAGTACTTC
cdr3_aa: CASSSAAGTADEQYF

clone_size: .
j_call: TRBJ2-1
v_call: TRBV18
d_call: .
cdr3_nt: TGTGCCAGCTCCGGAGATGGGGGGTACAATGAGCAGTTCTTC
cdr3_aa: CASSGDGGYNEQFF

clone_size: .
j_call: TRBJ1-1
v_call: TRBV5-4
d_call: .
cdr3_nt: TGTGCCAGCAGCTTGGATATGGGGCGAAGCGAAGCTTTCTTT
cdr3_aa: CASSLDMGRSEAFF

clone_size: .
j_call: TRBJ2-3
v_call: TRBV15
d_call: TRBD2
cdr3_nt: TGTGCCACCAGCAGAGTGGCGGGAGTTAATACAGATACGCAGTATTTT
cdr3_aa: CATSRVAGVNTDTQYF

clone_size: few
j_call: TRBJ2-1
v_call: TRBV23-1
d_call: .
cdr3_nt: TGCGCCAGCTATTTCCGCGGGGTCTCCTACAATGAGCAGTTCTTC
cdr3_aa: CASYFRGVSYNEQFF

clone_size: .
j_call: TRBJ1-1
v_call: TRBV9
d_call: .
cdr3_nt: TGTGCCAGCAGCGTAGTTGGGGCCCAGATGAACACTGAAGCTTTCTTT
cdr3_aa: CASSVVGAQMNTEAFF

clone_size: .
j_call: TRBJ2-2
v_call: TRBV18
d_call: TRBD2
cdr3_nt: TGTGCCAACTCACCGAGCGGGGAAAACACCGGGGAGCTGTTTTTT
cdr3_aa: CANSPSGENTGELFF

clone_size: .
j_call: TRBJ1-1
v_call: TRBV6-5
d_call: .
cdr3_nt: TGTGCCAGCAGGGGGACGGGGGGTACCACTGAAGCTTTCTTT
cdr3_aa: CASRGTGGTTEAFF

clone_size: .
j_call: TRBJ2-1
v_call: TRBV27
d_call: TRBD1
cdr3_nt: TGTGCCAGCAGTCTGGGACAGGGGGCTCTTGGAAATGAGCAGTTCTTC
cdr3_aa: CASSLGQGALGNEQFF

clone_size: .
j_call: TRBJ1-1
v_call: TRBV29-1
d_call: .
cdr3_nt: TGCAGCGTTGAAACCCTGAGCGTGAACACTGAAGCTTTCTTT
cdr3_aa: CSVETLSVNTEAFF

clone_size: .
j_call: TRBJ1-2
v_call: TRBV28
d_call: TRBD1
cdr3_nt: TGTGCCAGCAGTCCCTGGACAGGGGGCTATGGCTACACCTTC
cdr3_aa: CASSPWTGGYGYTF

clone_size: .
j_call: TRBJ2-3
v_call: TRBV11-2
d_call: TRBD1
cdr3_nt: TGTGCCAGCAGGGGGTTTGGACAGGGGTTCGCTAGCACAGATACGCAGTATTTT
cdr3_aa: CASRGFGQGFASTDTQYF

clone_size: .
j_call: TRBJ1-1
v_call: TRBV19
d_call: .
cdr3_nt: TGTGCCAGTAGTATTTCCCCCGGACGTGAAGCTTTCTTT
cdr3_aa: CASSISPGREAFF

clone_size: .
j_call: TRBJ2-1
v_call: TRBV5-4
d_call: .
cdr3_nt: TGTGCCAGCAGCCCCGCGGGATACAATGAGCAGTTCTTC
cdr3_aa: CASSPAGYNEQFF

clone_size: .
j_call: TRBJ1-1
v_call: TRBV19
d_call: .
cdr3_nt: TGTGCCAGTAGTATAGAAACCGTAAACACTGAAGCTTTCTTT
cdr3_aa: CASSIETVNTEAFF